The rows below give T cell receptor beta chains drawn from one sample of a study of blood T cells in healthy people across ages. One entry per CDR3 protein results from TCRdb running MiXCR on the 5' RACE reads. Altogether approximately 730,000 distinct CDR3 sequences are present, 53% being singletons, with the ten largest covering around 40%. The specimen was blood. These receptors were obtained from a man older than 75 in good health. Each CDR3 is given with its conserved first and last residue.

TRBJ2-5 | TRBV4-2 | CASSRTSSETQYF
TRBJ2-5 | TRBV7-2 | CASSAHLPSMETQYF
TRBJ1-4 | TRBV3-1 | CASSQGQGYSNEKLFF
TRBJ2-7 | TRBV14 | CASSQDEGQGAYEQYF
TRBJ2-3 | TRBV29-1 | CSVAQLAGTDTQYF
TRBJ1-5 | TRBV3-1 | CASSQDRVTDSNQPQHF
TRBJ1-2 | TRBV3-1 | CASSPSTLNFYGYTF
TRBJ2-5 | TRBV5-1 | CASSSTGLEETQYF
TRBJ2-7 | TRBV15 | CATSRLGEKGNEQYF
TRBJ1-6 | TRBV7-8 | CASSLRDRLNSPLHF
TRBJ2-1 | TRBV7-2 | CASSWGRGNNEQFF
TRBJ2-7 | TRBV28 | CASRRGTGVYEQYF
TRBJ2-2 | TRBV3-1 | CASSPGATGELFF
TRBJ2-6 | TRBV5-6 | CASNKGHSGANVLTF
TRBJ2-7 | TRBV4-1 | CASSQDGLPGAEQYF
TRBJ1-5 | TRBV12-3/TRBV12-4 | CASSLARGAQHF
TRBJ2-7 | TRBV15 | CATSRAGLAGVEQYF
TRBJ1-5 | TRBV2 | CASSFLRDPGPQHF
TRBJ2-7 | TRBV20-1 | CSASRSGSLDEQYF
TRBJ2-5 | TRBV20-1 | CSARVRASRYNEQYF
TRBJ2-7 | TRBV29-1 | CSVEEDGGYEQYF
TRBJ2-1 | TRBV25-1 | CASSLSGWYNEQFF
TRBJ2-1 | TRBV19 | CASSIVLAGVYEQFF
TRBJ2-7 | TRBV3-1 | CASSRSGLRYEQYF
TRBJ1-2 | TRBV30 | CAWSDSGVYGYTF
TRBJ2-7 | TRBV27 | CASSDRAPRAEQYF
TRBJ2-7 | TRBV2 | CASRDRVVEQYF
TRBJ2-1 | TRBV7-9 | CASSVPQREGRSEQFF
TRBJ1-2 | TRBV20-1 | CSAMEDSGYGYTF
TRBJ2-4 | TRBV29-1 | CSVEGDRGSKNIQYF
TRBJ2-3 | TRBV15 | CATSRPSGRATDTQYF
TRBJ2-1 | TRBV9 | CASSVTGINNEQFF
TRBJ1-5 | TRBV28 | CASNAVDRDNQPQHF
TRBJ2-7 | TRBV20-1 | CSALLAEYKQYF
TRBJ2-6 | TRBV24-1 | CATSDPSSGDQGSGANVLTF
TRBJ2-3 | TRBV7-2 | CASSPRGDYQDTQYF
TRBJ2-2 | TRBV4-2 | CASSPWTGHTGELFF
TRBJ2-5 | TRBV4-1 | CASREPGREYEQYF
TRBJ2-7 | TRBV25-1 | CASRGTAFDYNEQYF
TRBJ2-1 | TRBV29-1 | CSAQSPGQGFNEQFF
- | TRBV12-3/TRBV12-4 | CASSFGRKFYEQYF
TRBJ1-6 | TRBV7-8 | CASSLRVADLYNSPLHF
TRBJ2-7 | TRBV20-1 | CSARRTSGGPYEQYF
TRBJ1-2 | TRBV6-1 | CASSDQRLPNYGYTF
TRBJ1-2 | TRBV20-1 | CSARALGQGLGWYGYTF
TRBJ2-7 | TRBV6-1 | CASGLPGGSYEQYF
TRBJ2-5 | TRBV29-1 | CSVRLARRETQYF
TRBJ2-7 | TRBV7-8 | CASSLVQGAYEQYF
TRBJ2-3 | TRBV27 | CASSLEAGATDTQYF
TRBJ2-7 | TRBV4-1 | CASSLRISGRADSYEQYF
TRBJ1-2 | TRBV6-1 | CASSGDRDFDRYTF